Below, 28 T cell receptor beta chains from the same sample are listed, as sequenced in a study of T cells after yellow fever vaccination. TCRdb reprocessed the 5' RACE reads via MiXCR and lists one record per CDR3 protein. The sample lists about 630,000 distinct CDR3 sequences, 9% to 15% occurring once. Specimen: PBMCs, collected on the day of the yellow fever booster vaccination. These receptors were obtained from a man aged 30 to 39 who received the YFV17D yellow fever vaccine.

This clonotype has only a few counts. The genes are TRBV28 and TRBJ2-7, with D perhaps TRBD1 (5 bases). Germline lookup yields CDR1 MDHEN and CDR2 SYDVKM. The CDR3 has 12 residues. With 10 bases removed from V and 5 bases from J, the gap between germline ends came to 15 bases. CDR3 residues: CAIQGRVDEQYF. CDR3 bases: TGTGCCATCCAGGGAAGGGTCGACGAGCAGTACTTC.

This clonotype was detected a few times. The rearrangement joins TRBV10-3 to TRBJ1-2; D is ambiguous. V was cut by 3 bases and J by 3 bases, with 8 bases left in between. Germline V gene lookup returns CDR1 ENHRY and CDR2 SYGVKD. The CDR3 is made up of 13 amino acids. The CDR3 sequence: CAISDRTDYGYTF. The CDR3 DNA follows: TGTGCCATCAGTGACAGGACCGACTATGGCTACACCTTC.

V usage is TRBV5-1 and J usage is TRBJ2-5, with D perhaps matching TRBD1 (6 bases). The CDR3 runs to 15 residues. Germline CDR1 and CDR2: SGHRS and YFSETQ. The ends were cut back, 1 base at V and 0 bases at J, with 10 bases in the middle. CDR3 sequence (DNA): TGCGCCAGCAGCTTGCTCCGGGACAACCAAGAGACCCAGTACTTC. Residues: CASSLLRDNQETQYF. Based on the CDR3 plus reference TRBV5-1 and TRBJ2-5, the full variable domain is KAGVTQTPRYLIKTRGQQVTLSCSPISGHRSVSWYQQTPGQGLQFLFEYFSETQRNKGNFPGRFSGRQFSNSRSEMNVSTLELGDSALYLCASSLLRDNQETQYFGPGTRLLVL.

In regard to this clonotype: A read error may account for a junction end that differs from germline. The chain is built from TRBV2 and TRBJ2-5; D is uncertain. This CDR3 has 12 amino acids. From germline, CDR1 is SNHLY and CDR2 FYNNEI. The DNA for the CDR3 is TGCCCCGGCTGGGTGAGGAAAGAGACCCAGTACTTC. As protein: CPGWVRKETQYF. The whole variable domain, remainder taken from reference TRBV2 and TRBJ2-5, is EPEVTQTPSHQVTQMGQEVILRCVPISNHLYFYWYRQILGQKVEFLVSFYNNEISEKSEIFDDQFSVERPDGSNFTLKIRSTKLEDSAMYFCPGWVRKETQYFGPGTRLLVL.

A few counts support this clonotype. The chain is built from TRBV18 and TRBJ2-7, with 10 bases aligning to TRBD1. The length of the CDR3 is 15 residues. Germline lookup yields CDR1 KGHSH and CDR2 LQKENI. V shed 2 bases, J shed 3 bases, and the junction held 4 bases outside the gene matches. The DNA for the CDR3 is TGTGCCAGCTCACCAAGGGGACAGGGGATCTACGAGCAGTACTTC. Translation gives CASSPRGQGIYEQYF.

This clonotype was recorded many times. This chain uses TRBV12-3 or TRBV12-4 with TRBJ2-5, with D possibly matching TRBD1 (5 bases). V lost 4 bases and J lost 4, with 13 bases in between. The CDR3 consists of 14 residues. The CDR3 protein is CASSSDSKGETQYF. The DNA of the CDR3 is TGTGCCAGCAGTTCAGACAGTAAGGGAGAGACCCAGTACTTC.

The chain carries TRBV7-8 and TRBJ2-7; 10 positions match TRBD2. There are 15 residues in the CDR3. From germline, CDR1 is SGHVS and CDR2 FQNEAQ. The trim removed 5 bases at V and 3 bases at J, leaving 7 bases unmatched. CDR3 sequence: CASSPASGSGYEQYF. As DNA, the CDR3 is TGTGCCAGCAGCCCCGCTAGCGGGAGTGGCTACGAGCAGTACTTC.

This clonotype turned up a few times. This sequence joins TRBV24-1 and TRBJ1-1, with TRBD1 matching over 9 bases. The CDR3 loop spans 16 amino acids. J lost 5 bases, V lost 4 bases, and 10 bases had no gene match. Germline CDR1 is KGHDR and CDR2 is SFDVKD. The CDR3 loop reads CATSDPTGGENTEAFF. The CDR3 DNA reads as TGTGCCACCAGTGACCCGACAGGGGGGGAAAATACTGAAGCTTTCTTT.

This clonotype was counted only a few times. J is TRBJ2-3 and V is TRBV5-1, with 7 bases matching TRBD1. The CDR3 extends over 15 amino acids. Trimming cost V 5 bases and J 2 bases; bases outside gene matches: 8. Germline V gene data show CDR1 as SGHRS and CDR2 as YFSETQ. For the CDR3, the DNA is TGCGCCAGCAGGAGGACCGGGACAGACACAGATACGCAGTATTTT. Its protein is CASRRTGTDTDTQYF.

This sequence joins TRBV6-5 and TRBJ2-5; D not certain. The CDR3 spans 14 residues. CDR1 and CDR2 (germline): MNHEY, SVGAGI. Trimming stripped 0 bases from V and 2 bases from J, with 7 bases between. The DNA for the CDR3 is TGTGCCAGCAGTTACTCGAGTCCTCAAGAGACCCAGTACTTC. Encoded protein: CASSYSSPQETQYF.

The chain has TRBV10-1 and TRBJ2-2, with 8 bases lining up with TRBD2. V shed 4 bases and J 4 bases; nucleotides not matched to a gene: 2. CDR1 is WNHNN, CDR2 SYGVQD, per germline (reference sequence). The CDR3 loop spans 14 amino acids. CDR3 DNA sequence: TGCGCCAGCAGTGGTAGCGGGACCACCGGGGAGCTGTTTTTT. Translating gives CASSGSGTTGELFF.

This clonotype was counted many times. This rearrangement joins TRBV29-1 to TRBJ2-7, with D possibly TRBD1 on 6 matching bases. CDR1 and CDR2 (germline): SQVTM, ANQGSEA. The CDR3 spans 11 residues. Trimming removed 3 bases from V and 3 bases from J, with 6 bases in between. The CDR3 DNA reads TGCAGCGTTGAGACAGGCTACGAGCAGTACTTC. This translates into CSVETGYEQYF.

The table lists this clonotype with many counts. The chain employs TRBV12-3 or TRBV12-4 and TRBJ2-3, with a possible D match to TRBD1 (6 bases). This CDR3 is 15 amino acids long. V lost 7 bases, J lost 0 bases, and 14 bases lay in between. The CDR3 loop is CASTRGQTSTDTQYF. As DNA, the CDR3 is TGTGCCAGCACTCGAGGACAGACTAGCACAGATACGCAGTATTTT.

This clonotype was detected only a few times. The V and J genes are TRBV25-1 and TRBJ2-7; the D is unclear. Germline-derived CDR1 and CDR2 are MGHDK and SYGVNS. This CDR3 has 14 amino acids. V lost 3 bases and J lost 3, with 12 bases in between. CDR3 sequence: CASSDSWSDYEQYF. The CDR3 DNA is TGTGCCAGCAGTGATTCATGGTCGGACTACGAGCAGTACTTC.

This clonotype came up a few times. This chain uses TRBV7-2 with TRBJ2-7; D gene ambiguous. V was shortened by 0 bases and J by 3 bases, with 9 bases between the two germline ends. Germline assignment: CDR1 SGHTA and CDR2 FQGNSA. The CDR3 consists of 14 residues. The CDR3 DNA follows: TGTGCCAGCAGCTTAGCGGTGGGATTCTACGAGCAGTACTTC. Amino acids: CASSLAVGFYEQYF.

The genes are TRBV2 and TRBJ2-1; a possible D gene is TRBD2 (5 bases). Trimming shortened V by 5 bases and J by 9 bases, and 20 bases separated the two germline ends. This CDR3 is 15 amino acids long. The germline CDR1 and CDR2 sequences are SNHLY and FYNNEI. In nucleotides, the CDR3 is TGTGCCAGCAGTAAGACTGGAGGCAAAGGGAGTGAGCAGTTCTTC. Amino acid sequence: CASSKTGGKGSEQFF.

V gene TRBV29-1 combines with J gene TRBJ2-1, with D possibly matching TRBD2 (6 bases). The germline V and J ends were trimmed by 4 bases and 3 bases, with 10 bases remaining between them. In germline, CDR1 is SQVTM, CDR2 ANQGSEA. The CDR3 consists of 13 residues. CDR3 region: CSVVEGFYNEQFF. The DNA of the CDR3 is TGCAGCGTTGTGGAGGGCTTCTACAATGAGCAGTTCTTC.

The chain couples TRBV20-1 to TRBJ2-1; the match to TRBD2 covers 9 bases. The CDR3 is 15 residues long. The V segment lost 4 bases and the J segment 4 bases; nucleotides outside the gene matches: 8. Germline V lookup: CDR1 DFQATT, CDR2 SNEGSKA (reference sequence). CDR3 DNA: TGCAGTGCTACCCGGGGTAGCGGGAGATACAATGAGCAGTTCTTC. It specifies CSATRGSGRYNEQFF.

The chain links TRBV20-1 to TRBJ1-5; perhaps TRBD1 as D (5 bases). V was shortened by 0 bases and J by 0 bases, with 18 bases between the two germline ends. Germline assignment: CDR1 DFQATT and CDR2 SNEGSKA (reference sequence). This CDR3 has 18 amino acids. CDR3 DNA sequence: TGCAGTGCTAGAGACCCGCGGTCCCGGGACCGTAGCAATCAGCCCCAGCATTTT. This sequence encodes CSARDPRSRDRSNQPQHF.

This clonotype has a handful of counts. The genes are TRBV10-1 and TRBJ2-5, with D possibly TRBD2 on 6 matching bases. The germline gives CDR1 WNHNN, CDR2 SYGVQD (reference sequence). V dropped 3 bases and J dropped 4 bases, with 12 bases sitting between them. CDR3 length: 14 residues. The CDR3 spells CASSDGGRGETQYF. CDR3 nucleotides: TGCGCCAGCAGTGACGGAGGGCGGGGAGAGACCCAGTACTTC.

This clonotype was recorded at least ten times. The CDR3 spells CASGPIFGQGGEQYF. In DNA form, the CDR3 reads TGTGCCAGCGGCCCCATCTTCGGACAGGGTGGTGAGCAGTACTTC. This chain links TRBV5-4 with TRBJ2-7; 8 bases map to TRBD1. V lost 7 bases, J lost 7 bases, and 16 bases stayed unmatched. Per germline, CDR1 SGHNT and CDR2 YYREEE (reference sequence). The length of the CDR3 is 15 residues. The full variable domain, in which reference TRBV5-4 and TRBJ2-7 provide the parts outside the CDR3, is ETGVTQSPTHLIKTRGQQVTLRCSSQSGHNTVSWYQQALGQGPQFIFQYYREEENGRGNFPPRFSGLQFPNYSSELNVNALELDDSALYLCASGPIFGQGGEQYFGPGTRLTVT.

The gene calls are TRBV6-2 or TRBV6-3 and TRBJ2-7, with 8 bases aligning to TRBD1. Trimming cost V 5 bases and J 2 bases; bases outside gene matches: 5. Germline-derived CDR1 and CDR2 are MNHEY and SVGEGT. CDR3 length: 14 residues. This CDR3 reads CASSRQGITYEQYF. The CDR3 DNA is TGTGCCAGCAGTCGACAGGGGATCACCTACGAGCAGTACTTC.

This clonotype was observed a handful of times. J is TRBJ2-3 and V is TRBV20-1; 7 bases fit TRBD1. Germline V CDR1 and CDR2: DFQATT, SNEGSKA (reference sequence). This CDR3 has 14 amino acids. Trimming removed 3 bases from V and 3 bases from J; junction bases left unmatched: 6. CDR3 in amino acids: CSASRQGLTDTQYF. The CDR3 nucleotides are TGCAGTGCTAGCCGACAGGGTTTGACAGATACGCAGTATTTT.

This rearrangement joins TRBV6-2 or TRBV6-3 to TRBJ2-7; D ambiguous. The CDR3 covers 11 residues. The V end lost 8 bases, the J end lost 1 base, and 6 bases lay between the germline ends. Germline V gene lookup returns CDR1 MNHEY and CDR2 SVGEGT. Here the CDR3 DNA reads TGTGCCAGCGGGTTTTCCTACGAGCAGTACTTC. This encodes CASGFSYEQYF.

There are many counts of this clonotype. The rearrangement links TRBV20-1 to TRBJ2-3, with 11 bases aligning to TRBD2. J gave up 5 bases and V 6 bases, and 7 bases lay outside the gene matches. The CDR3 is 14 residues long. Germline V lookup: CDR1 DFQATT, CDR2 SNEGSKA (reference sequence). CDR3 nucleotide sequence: TGCAGTGCCACACTAGCGGGAGTGATAGATACGCAGTATTTT. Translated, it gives CSATLAGVIDTQYF.

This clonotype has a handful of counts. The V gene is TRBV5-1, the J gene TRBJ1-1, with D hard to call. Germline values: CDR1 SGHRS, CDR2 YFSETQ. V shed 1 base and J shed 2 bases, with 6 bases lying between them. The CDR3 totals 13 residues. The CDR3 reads CASSLNVNTEAFF. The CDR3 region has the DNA TGCGCCAGCAGCTTGAACGTAAACACTGAAGCTTTCTTT.

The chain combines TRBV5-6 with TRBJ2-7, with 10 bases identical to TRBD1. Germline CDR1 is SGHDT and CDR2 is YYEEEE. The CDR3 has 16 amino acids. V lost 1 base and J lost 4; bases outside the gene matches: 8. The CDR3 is CASSLKPGQGLYEQYF. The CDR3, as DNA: TGTGCCAGCAGCTTGAAGCCGGGACAGGGGCTATACGAGCAGTACTTC.

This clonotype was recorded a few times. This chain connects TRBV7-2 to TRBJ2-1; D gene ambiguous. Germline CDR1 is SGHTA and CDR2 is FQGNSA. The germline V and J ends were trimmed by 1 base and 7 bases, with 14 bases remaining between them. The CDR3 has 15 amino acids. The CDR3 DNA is TGTGCCAGCAGCTTAGTTGTAGGGTTGAGGAATGAGCAGTTCTTC. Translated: CASSLVVGLRNEQFF.